This T cell receptor beta chain was documented in a study of T cells after yellow fever vaccination. Study results and limitations: Post-booster repertoires contained most primary-vaccination clones again (96% CD4, around 88% CD8). The CD4 compartment and the CD8 compartment contained a small share of clonotypes in common. Contaminating bulk clonotypes could be abundant in FACS-sorted repertoires.

In its sample, this clonotype was seen many times. Its antigen is as yet unknown. The CDR3 is 13 amino acids. Germline CDR1 reads SGHRS; CDR2 reads YFSETQ. Trimming cost V 6 bases and J 5 bases; bases outside gene matches: 5. A 5'RACE template-switching step, the method used to make TCR cDNA, added a universal primer site and UMIs. TCRdb re-called the 5' RACE reads through MiXCR, storing one row per CDR3 protein. Of some 320,000 distinct CDR3 sequences in the sample, roughly 9.4% were seen once. The chain joins TRBV5-1 to TRBJ2-1, with 7 nucleotides matching TRBD1. This material consisted of PBMCs, taken on the day of the first yellow fever vaccination. The receptor was isolated from a man aged 18 to 30 who received the YFV17D yellow fever vaccine. The CDR3 DNA reads as TGCGCCAGCAACAGGGGTGGGGACAATGAGCAGTTCTTC. This translates into CASNRGGDNEQFF. Looking up the rest from reference TRBV5-1 and TRBJ2-1 gives the full variable domain: KAGVTQTPRYLIKTRGQQVTLSCSPISGHRSVSWYQQTPGQGLQFLFEYFSETQRNKGNFPGRFSGRQFSNSRSEMNVSTLELGDSALYLCASNRGGDNEQFFGPGTRLTVL.